These 25 T cell receptor beta chains were sequenced from one sample in a study of cytomegalovirus exposure and HLA in healthy donors. PCR amplification relied on 60 Vbeta primers (plus 13 Jbeta primers). Assay used: immunoSEQ multiplex PCR; TCRdb lists only in-frame clones, some missing. The sample shows around 160,000 clones, just under 80% of them seen only once. Sequencing was performed on PBMCs. The receptors were sampled from a man aged 18 to 30 in good health and CMV-seropositive.

This clone was observed once. The CDR3 ends on some other residue instead of the conserved phenylalanine or tryptophan, so this is likely a read error. The rearrangement uses TRBV12-5 and TRBJ1-6; 7 positions agree with TRBD1. Germline V CDR1 and CDR2: LGHNT, FRNRAP. J lost 0 bases, V lost 1 base, and 0 bases had no gene match. The CDR3 is 16 residues long. The CDR3 region has the DNA TGTGCTAGTGGTTTGGCAGGGGGCTCCTATAATTCACCCCTCCACCTT. Protein product: CASGLAGGSYNSPLHL.

This clone has only one observation. The chain carries TRBV19 and TRBJ1-1, with D hard to call. Trimming stripped 2 bases from V and 3 bases from J, with 13 bases between. Looked up from germline, CDR1 is LNHDA and CDR2 is SQIVND (reference sequence). This CDR3 is built from 15 residues. In DNA, the CDR3 is TGTGCCAGTAGTATAACGGGAGGGTTCGACACTGAAGCTTTCTTT. The encoded protein is CASSITGGFDTEAFF.

This clone was seen a single time. CDR3 amino acids: CASSLAAGGTYEQYF. CDR3 nucleotide sequence: TGTGCCAGCAGCTTAGCAGCAGGGGGCACCTACGAGCAGTACTTC. The rearrangement uses TRBV11-2 and TRBJ2-7; 8 positions agree with TRBD1. V shed 1 base, J shed 2 bases, and the junction held 4 bases outside the gene matches. CDR1 is SGHAT, CDR2 FQNNGV, per germline. The CDR3 runs 15 residues.

This clone was observed once. This chain uses TRBV29-1 with TRBJ2-7; TRBD2 agrees at 7 bases. The V gene end was trimmed by 6 bases and the J gene end by 2 bases; junction bases not matched to a gene: 1. This CDR3 contains 11 residues. Germline assignment: CDR1 SQVTM and CDR2 ANQGSEA. The CDR3 protein is CSVGGAYEQYF. CDR3 coding DNA: TGCAGCGTGGGGGGGGCCTACGAGCAGTACTTC.

The chain recombines TRBV4-2 with TRBJ1-1, with D uncertain. The CDR3 consists of 13 residues. CDR1 LGHNA and CDR2 YNFKEQ come from the germline V gene. V was pared by 4 bases and J by 3 bases, with 9 bases between. CDR3 in DNA: TGTGCCAGCAGCCCGGTGGTAGACACTGAAGCTTTCTTT. Residues: CASSPVVDTEAFF.

The V gene is TRBV4-2, the J gene TRBJ2-2; D ambiguous. The CDR3 is 16 amino acids. Germline V gene data show CDR1 as LGHNA and CDR2 as YNFKEQ. Trimming took 1 base from V and 1 from J, leaving 10 bases between them. This chain's CDR3 is CASSQVVQVNTGELFF. DNA of the CDR3: TGTGCCAGCAGCCAAGTAGTGCAGGTGAACACCGGGGAGCTGTTTTTT.

The chain combines TRBV19 with TRBJ2-7; no clear D gene. The CDR3 is 11 residues long. The V end was cut by 3 bases, the J end by 7 bases, with 7 bases between. Germline lookup yields CDR1 LNHDA and CDR2 SQIVND (reference sequence). CDR3: CASSIGWEQYF. The CDR3 DNA follows: TGTGCCAGTAGTATCGGGTGGGAGCAGTACTTC. Using reference TRBV19 and TRBJ2-7 for the parts outside the CDR3, the full variable domain is DGGITQSPKYLFRKEGQNVTLSCEQNLNHDAMYWYRQDPGQGLRLIYYSQIVNDFQKGDIAEGYSVSREKKESFPLTVTSAQKNPTAFYLCASSIGWEQYFGPGTRLTVT.

The CDR3 sequence: CASSQDTRGTYEQYF. In DNA, the CDR3 is TGCGCCAGCAGCCAAGATACTCGGGGGACCTACGAGCAGTACTTC. The chain joins TRBV4-3 to TRBJ2-7; tentative D call: TRBD2 (6 bases). Germline CDR1 LGHNA, CDR2 YSLEER. Trimming removed 0 bases at V and 2 bases at J, with 11 bases between. The CDR3 covers 15 residues.

The table lists this clone with a few counts. The rearrangement uses TRBV6-6 and TRBJ2-1, with D possibly matching TRBD1 (6 bases). Trimming stripped 4 bases from V and 7 bases from J, with 11 bases between. Germline V gene data show CDR1 as MNHNY and CDR2 as SVGAGI (reference sequence). CDR3 length: 13 amino acids. CDR3 sequence (DNA): TGTGCCAGCAGTTCAGACAGGTATAATGAGCAGTTCTTC. Its protein product is CASSSDRYNEQFF.

This clone was seen just once. This rearrangement joins TRBV27 to TRBJ2-7, with D possibly being TRBD1 (5 bases). Deletions cut 2 bases from V and 4 bases from J, with 9 bases between. Germline V gene sequence: CDR1 MNHEY, CDR2 SMNVEV (reference sequence). The CDR3 totals 13 residues. CDR3 residues: CASSLRQYYEQYF. As DNA, the CDR3 is TGTGCCAGCAGTTTACGACAGTATTACGAGCAGTACTTC.

The rearrangement uses TRBV19 and TRBJ1-1, with 7 bases that match TRBD1. Per the germline V gene, CDR1 is LNHDA and CDR2 is SQIVND (reference sequence). The V and J ends lost 5 bases and 1 base, in that order; junction bases with no gene match: 7. This CDR3 is 15 amino acids long. The CDR3 DNA is TGTGCCAGTAGTGCATACAGGGGTTCGAACACTGAAGCTTTCTTT. Translated, it gives CASSAYRGSNTEAFF.

Comment on this clone: No conserved phenylalanine or tryptophan is present at the end of the CDR3, so a read error is the likely explanation. No DNA is shown, since the ends of the CDR3 on it are uncertain; the CDR3 is the one TCRdb lists. The rearrangement uses TRBV21-1 and TRBJ1-6. TRBV21-1 corresponds to a pseudogene. The CDR3 is 14 residues long, counting both termini. The CDR3 is CASSCFSYNSPLHL.

The chain employs TRBV6-1 and TRBJ2-2, with D perhaps matching TRBD1 (6 bases). V was trimmed by 4 bases and J by 1 base, leaving 10 bases between them. Per the germline V gene, CDR1 is MNHNS and CDR2 is SASEGT. This CDR3 has 15 amino acids. CDR3 in DNA: TGTGCCAGCAGTGGGGGGACACTGAACACCGGGGAGCTGTTTTTT. Its translation: CASSGGTLNTGELFF.

The chain combines TRBV6-1 with TRBJ1-2, with TRBD1 matching 9 bases. Per germline, CDR1 MNHNS and CDR2 SASEGT. V was pared by 0 bases and J by 10 bases, with 9 bases of the junction left unmatched. The CDR3 extends over 15 amino acids. This CDR3 reads CASSEAGDRVLNYTF. The CDR3 bases are TGTGCCAGCAGTGAAGCGGGGGACAGGGTTCTTAACTACACCTTC.

V gene TRBV19 combines with J gene TRBJ1-1, with D hard to call. Trimming stripped 3 bases from V and 4 bases from J, with 9 bases between. The V gene's germline CDR1 is LNHDA and CDR2 SQIVND (reference sequence). There are 13 residues in the CDR3. CDR3 protein: CASSIWGGTEAFF. DNA for the CDR3: TGTGCCAGTAGTATTTGGGGAGGCACTGAAGCTTTCTTT.

This chain joins TRBV18 and TRBJ2-2; TRBD1 agrees at 8 bases. V was pared by 4 bases and J by 4 bases, with 2 bases of the junction left unmatched. The CDR3 consists of 14 residues. Germline lookup yields CDR1 KGHSH and CDR2 LQKENI. The CDR3 DNA reads TGTGCCAGCTCACAGACAGGGGCCACCGGGGAGCTGTTTTTT. Translated, it gives CASSQTGATGELFF.

The genes are TRBV27 and TRBJ2-1; TRBD1 agrees at 7 bases. This CDR3 has 15 amino acids. Trimming removed 2 bases from V and 4 bases from J; junction bases left unmatched: 5. CDR1 and CDR2 from the germline V gene are MNHEY and SMNVEV (reference sequence). The CDR3 region has the DNA TGTGCCAGCAGTTTAAAGGGGGCAGGATACAATGAGCAGTTCTTC. It yields the protein CASSLKGAGYNEQFF.

The chain combines TRBV2 with TRBJ2-5; D is possibly TRBD2 (5 bases). Germline loops: CDR1 SNHLY, CDR2 FYNNEI. Between the trimmed V and J ends, which lost 5 bases and 1 base, there was a span of 14 bases. CDR3 size: 15 residues. This CDR3 is CASSQLVGSQETQYF. The CDR3 DNA sequence: TGTGCCAGCAGTCAACTAGTGGGGTCCCAAGAGACCCAGTACTTC.

The chain has TRBV29-1 and TRBJ2-2, with TRBD1 matching 11 bases. V was clipped by 5 bases and J by 3 bases; unmatched bases: 8. This CDR3 is built from 16 residues. Germline-derived CDR1 and CDR2 are SQVTM and ANQGSEA. CDR3 residues: CSVRQRTGGDTGELFF. The CDR3 nucleotides are TGCAGCGTTCGACAAAGGACAGGGGGCGACACCGGGGAGCTGTTTTTT.

The V call is TRBV2, the J call TRBJ2-7, with D possibly matching TRBD1 (6 bases). The germline gives CDR1 SNHLY, CDR2 FYNNEI. The CDR3 length is 14 residues. Trimming stripped 3 bases from V and 3 bases from J, with 12 bases between. CDR3 DNA sequence: TGTGCCAGCAGTGAGGACAGTAGCTACTACGAGCAGTACTTC. Its translation is CASSEDSSYYEQYF.

This rearrangement joins TRBV14 to TRBJ1-4; a weak D match, TRBD1 (5 bases). The CDR3 loop spans 15 amino acids. From germline, CDR1 is SGHDN and CDR2 FVKESK. The V and J ends lost 3 bases and 6 bases respectively, with 14 bases between them. The CDR3 loop reads CASSHRTSYYEKLFF. In DNA form, the CDR3 reads TGTGCCAGCAGCCATCGGACAAGCTATTATGAAAAACTGTTTTTT.

Concerning this clone itself: The sample holds other DNA sequences that translate to the same CDR3. The J gene is TRBJ1-1, the V gene TRBV5-5, with D perhaps matching TRBD1 (5 bases). Germline values: CDR1 SGHKS, CDR2 YYEKEE (reference sequence). The CDR3 contains 13 residues. Trimming shortened V by 5 bases and J by 5 bases, and 13 bases separated the two germline ends. Here the CDR3 DNA reads TGTGCCAGCAGGCGGGGGGTAGGGACTGAAGCTTTCTTT. As protein: CASRRGVGTEAFF.

The V and J genes are TRBV7-9 and TRBJ2-4, with 9 bases fitting TRBD1. V was pared by 3 bases and J by 3 bases, with 12 bases of the junction left unmatched. This CDR3 region has 18 residues. Looked up from germline, CDR1 is SEHNR and CDR2 is FQNEAQ (reference sequence). The DNA of the CDR3 is TGTGCCAGCAGCTTGGACAGGGGTCTTCTCCGGAGCAAAAACATTCAGTACTTC. This sequence encodes CASSLDRGLLRSKNIQYF.

The rearrangement links TRBV2 to TRBJ2-5; D perhaps matches TRBD1 (6 bases). CDR1 and CDR2 from the germline V gene are SNHLY and FYNNEI. Trimming left V 2 bases short and J 5 bases short, with 15 bases between. The CDR3 has 15 amino acids. In DNA form, the CDR3 reads TGTGCCAGCAGTGAAAATCAGGGGCGCCAGGAGACCCAGTACTTC. Translated: CASSENQGRQETQYF.

The J gene is TRBJ2-1, the V gene TRBV5-1, with TRBD2 identical over 8 bases. This CDR3 spans 16 amino acids. V gave up 4 bases and J gave up 0 bases; unmatched junction bases: 6. Germline CDR1 SGHRS, CDR2 YFSETQ. CDR3 sequence: CASSPGGTSSYNEQFF. In DNA, the CDR3 is TGCGCCAGCAGCCCGGGGGGGACCAGCTCCTACAATGAGCAGTTCTTC.